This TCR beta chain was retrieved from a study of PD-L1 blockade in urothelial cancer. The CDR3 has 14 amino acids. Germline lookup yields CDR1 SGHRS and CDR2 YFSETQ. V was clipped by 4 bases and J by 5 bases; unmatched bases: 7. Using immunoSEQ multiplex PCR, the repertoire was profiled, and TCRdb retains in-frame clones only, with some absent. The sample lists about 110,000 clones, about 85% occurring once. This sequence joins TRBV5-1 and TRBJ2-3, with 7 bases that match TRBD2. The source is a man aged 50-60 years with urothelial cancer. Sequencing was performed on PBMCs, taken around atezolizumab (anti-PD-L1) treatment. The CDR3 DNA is TGCGCCAGCAGCGGTAGCGGGTGGGGAGATACGCAGTATTTT. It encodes CASSGSGWGDTQYF.